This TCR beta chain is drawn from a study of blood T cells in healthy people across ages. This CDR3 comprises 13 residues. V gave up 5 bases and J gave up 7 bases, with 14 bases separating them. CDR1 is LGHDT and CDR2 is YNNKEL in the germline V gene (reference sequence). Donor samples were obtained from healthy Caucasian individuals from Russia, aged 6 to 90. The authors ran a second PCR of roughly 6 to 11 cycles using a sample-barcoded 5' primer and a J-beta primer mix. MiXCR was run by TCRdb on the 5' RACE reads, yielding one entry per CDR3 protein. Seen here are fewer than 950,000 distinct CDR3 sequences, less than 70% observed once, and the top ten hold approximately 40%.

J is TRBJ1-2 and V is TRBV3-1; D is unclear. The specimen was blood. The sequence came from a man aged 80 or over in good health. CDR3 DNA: TGTGCCAGCAGCTCGGGGATTTTTGGTGGCTACACCTTC. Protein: CASSSGIFGGYTF.